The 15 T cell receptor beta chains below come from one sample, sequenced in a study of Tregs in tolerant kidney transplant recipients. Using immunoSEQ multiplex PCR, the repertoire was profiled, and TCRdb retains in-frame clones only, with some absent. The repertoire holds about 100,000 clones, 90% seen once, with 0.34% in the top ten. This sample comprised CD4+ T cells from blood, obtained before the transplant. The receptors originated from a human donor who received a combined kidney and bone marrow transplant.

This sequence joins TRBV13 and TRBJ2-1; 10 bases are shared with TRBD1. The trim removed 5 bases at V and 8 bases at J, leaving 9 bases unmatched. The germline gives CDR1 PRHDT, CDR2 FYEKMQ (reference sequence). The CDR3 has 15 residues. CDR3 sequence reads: CASSLRDRGGDEQFF. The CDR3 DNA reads TGTGCCAGCAGCCTCCGGGACAGGGGTGGGGATGAGCAGTTCTTC. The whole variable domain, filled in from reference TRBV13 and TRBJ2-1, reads AAGVIQSPRHLIKEKRETATLKCYPIPRHDTVYWYQQGPGQDPQFLISFYEKMQSDKGSIPDRFSAQQFSDYHSELNMSSLELGDSALYFCASSLRDRGGDEQFFGPGTRLTVL.

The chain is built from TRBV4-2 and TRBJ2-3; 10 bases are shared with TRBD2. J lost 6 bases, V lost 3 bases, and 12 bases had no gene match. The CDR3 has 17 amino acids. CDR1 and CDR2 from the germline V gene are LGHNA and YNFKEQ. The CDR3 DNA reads TGTGCCAGCAGCCATTATTCTGGCAGCGGGGGGGCGGATACGCAGTATTTT. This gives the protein CASSHYSGSGGADTQYF.

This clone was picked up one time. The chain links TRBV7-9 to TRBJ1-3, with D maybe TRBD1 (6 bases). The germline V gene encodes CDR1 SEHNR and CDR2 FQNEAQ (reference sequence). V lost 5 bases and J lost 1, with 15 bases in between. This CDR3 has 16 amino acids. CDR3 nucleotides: TGTGCCAGCAGCCCCCCCGGGGGGCGATCTGGAAACACCATATATTTT. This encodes CASSPPGGRSGNTIYF.

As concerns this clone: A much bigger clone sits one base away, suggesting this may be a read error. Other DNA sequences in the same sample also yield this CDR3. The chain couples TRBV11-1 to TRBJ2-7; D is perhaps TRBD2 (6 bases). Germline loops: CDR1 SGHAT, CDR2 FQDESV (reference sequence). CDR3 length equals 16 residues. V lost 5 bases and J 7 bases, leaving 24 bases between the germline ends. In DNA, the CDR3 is TGTGCCAGCAGCCCGGAGGGGTTCCTAGCCCAGACAGAGCAGTACTTC. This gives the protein CASSPEGFLAQTEQYF.

The CDR3 is CASSSIGTGGPDTQYF. The CDR3 bases are TGTGCCAGCAGCTCGATAGGGACAGGGGGGCCGGATACGCAGTATTTT. V and J are TRBV11-2 and TRBJ2-3; 11 nucleotides match TRBD1. V shed 4 bases, J shed 6 bases, and the junction held 9 bases outside the gene matches. Germline V gene data show CDR1 as SGHAT and CDR2 as FQNNGV. The CDR3 covers 16 residues.

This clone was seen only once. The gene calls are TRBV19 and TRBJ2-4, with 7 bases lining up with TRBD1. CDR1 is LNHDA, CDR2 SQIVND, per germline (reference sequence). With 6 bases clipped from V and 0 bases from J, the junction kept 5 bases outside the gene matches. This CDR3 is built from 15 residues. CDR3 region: CASSGTALAKNIQYF. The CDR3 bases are TGTGCCAGTAGCGGGACAGCACTAGCCAAAAACATTCAGTACTTC.

CDR3 nucleotides: TGTGCCAGCAGCTTGGGAGAGGCAGCTCCTAACTATGGCTACACCTTC. As protein: CASSLGEAAPNYGYTF. The V and J genes are TRBV5-6 and TRBJ1-2, with D unresolved. The CDR3 extends over 16 amino acids. CDR1 is SGHDT and CDR2 is YYEEEE in the germline V gene. Trimming stripped 0 bases from V and 0 bases from J, with 12 bases between.

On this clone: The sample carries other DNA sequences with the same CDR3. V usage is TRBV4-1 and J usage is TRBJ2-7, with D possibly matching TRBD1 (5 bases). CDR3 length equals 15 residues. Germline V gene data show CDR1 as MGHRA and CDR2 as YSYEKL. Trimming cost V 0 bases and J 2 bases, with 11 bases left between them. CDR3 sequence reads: CASSQDWGGAYEQYF. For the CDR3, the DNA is TGCGCCAGCAGCCAAGATTGGGGCGGAGCCTACGAGCAGTACTTC.

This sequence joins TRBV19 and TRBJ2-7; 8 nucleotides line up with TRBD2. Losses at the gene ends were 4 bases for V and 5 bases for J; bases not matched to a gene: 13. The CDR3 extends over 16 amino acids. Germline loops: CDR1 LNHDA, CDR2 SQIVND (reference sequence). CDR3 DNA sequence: TGTGCCAGTAGTAGGTGGACGGGAGGGCCTTTGGACGAGCAGTACTTC. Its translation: CASSRWTGGPLDEQYF.

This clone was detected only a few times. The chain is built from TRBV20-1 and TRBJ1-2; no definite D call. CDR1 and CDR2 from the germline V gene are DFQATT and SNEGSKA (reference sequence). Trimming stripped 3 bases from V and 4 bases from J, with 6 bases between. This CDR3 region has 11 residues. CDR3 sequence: CSASSVYGYTF. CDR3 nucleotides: TGCAGTGCTAGTTCGGTCTATGGCTACACCTTC.

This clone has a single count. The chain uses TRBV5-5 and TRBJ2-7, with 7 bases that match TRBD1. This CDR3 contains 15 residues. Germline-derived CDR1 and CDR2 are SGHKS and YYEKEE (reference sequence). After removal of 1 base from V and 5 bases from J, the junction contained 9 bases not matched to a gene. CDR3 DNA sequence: TGTGCCAGCAGCTTGAGACAGGGAAATGACAACGAGCAGTACTTC. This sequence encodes CASSLRQGNDNEQYF.

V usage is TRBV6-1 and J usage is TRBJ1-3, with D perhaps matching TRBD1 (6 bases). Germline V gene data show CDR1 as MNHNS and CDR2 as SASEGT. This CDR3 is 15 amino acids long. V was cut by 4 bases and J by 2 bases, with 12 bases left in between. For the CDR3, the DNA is TGTGCCAGCAGTGGCACAGGGACCACTGGAAACACCATATATTTT. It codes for CASSGTGTTGNTIYF.

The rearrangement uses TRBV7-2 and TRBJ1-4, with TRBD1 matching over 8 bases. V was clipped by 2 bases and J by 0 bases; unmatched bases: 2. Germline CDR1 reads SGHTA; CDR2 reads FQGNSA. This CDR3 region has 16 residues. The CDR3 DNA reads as TGTGCCAGCAGCTTACGACAGGGGTCAACTAATGAAAAACTGTTTTTT. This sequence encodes CASSLRQGSTNEKLFF.

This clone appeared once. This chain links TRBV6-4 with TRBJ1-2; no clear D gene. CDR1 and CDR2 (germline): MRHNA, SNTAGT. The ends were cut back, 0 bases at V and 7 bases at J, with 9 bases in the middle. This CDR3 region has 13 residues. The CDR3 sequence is CASSDSPLSGYTF. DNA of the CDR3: TGTGCCAGCAGTGACTCCCCTTTATCTGGCTACACCTTC.

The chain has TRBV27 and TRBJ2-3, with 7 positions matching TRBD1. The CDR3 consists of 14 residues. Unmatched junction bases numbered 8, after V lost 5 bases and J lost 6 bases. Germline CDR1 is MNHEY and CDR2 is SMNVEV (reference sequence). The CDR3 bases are TGTGCCAGCAGTGACAGGGTGGCGTGGGATACGCAGTATTTT. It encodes CASSDRVAWDTQYF.